These T cell receptor beta chains were read from a single sample in a study of beta chain features in type 1 diabetes. Here immunoSEQ multiplex PCR was the method, and the copy in TCRdb shows in-frame clones only, minus some. The data contain 200,000 to 250,000 clones, 9.6% of them singletons. The sequenced sample consisted of naive CD4+ T cells from blood. Receptors were obtained from a woman under 30 in good health. The CDR3 runs from the conserved cysteine through the conserved F or W. A D gene is named only where the DNA matches it firmly. The size entry is marked missing in some rows and otherwise reads once, few, many or a size class.

.	TRBV2	TRBJ1-5	.	TGTGCCAGCGGATTCCGAGGTAATCAGCCCCAGCATTTT	CASGFRGNQPQHF
.	TRBV5-1	TRBJ2-1	.	TGCGCCAGCAGCTTGTCGGTTAGCTCCTACAATGAGCAGTTCTTC	CASSLSVSSYNEQFF
few	TRBV15	TRBJ2-1	.	TGTGCCACCCGCCCCGGGAGCTCCTACAATGAGCAGTTCTTC	CATRPGSSYNEQFF
few	TRBV5-1	TRBJ2-3	TRBD2	TGCGCCAGCAGCTCGGGACTAGCGGGAGTAGATACGCAGTATTTT	CASSSGLAGVDTQYF
.	TRBV13	TRBJ2-1	TRBD2	TGTGCCAGCAGTTTTAGCTGGGAGGTAGCGGGAGGTATTGAGCAGTTCTTC	CASSFSWEVAGGIEQFF
few	TRBV4-1	TRBJ2-5	.	TGCGCCAGCAGCCAAGATCATGGAGAGGGATCATGGGAGACCCAGTACTTC	CASSQDHGEGSWETQYF
.	TRBV29-1	TRBJ2-1	TRBD1	TGCAGCGTTGAAAGGGACAGGGGCTACAATGAGCAGTTCTTC	CSVERDRGYNEQFF
.	TRBV7-9	TRBJ2-1	.	TGTGCCAGCAGCTTAGAGGTAGGAGTATTCCCTCCTCAGTTCTTC	CASSLEVGVFPPQFF
few	TRBV2	TRBJ2-1	.	TGTGCCAGCAGTGGCGGTATTGAGCAGTTCTTC	CASSGGIEQFF
few	TRBV2	TRBJ1-2	TRBD1	TGTGCCAGCAGTGTGACAGGGTTTGACTATGGCTACACCTTC	CASSVTGFDYGYTF
.	TRBV30	TRBJ2-3	TRBD2	TGTGCCTGGAGTGTCAGACTAGCGGGAAGCACAGATACGCAGTATTTT	CAWSVRLAGSTDTQYF
few	TRBV2	TRBJ1-1	.	TGTGCCAGCAGTGAGGGAGTGAACACTGAAGCTTTCTTT	CASSEGVNTEAFF
few	TRBV27	TRBJ1-5	.	TGTGCCAGCAGTTTAACTAGGGTTAGCAATCAGCCCCAGCATTTT	CASSLTRVSNQPQHF
few	TRBV5-4	TRBJ2-7	TRBD2	TGTGCCAGCAGCCCCGACGGGAGGAACTCCTACGAGCAGTACTTC	CASSPDGRNSYEQYF
few	TRBV11-2	TRBJ2-1	TRBD1	TGTGCCAGCAGCTTATATCCAGGGGGCGGTAGGCATGAGCAGTTCTTC	CASSLYPGGGRHEQFF
few	TRBV4-1	TRBJ2-2	.	TGCGCCAGCAGCCAAGCGATAGCGGCGAACACCGGGGAGCTGTTTTTT	CASSQAIAANTGELFF
few	TRBV30	TRBJ2-6	.	TGTGCCTGGAGTGGGAATCAGGGGTTGGTTGCTGGGGCCAACGTCCTGACTTTC	CAWSGNQGLVAGANVLTF
few	TRBV19	TRBJ2-5	TRBD1	TGTGCCAGTAGTATAGAACAGGGACAGCCGGGGACCCAGTACTTC	CASSIEQGQPGTQYF
few	TRBV9	TRBJ2-7	TRBD1	TGTGCCAGCAGTGGGACAGGGGATTCCTACGAGCAGTACTTC	CASSGTGDSYEQYF
.	TRBV12-5	TRBJ2-7	.	TGTGCTAGTGGTTTGGGCCCCGAGCGGGAGCAGTACTTC	CASGLGPEREQYF
.	TRBV15	TRBJ1-3	.	TGTGCCACCAGCAGAGCGCAGGGAGGTGGAAACACCATATATTTT	CATSRAQGGGNTIYF
few	TRBV5-1	TRBJ2-7	.	TGCGCCAGCAGCTTGGACAGGGCCCCCGAGCAGTACTTC	CASSLDRAPEQYF
few	TRBV5-6	TRBJ1-1	.	TGTGCCAGCAGCTTGCCCAGGGTCGAGGACACTGAAGCTTTCTTT	CASSLPRVEDTEAFF
.	TRBV10-3	TRBJ2-7	TRBD1	TGTGCCATCAGTGTCCTCCGGGACAGGGGGTACTACGAGCAGTACTTC	CAISVLRDRGYYEQYF
few	TRBV30	TRBJ2-5	.	TGTGCCTGGAGACAACAGGGTGCAGGGACCCAGTACTTC	CAWRQQGAGTQYF
.	TRBV19	TRBJ1-5	.	TGTGCCAGTCGAACTTGGGGCAGCAATCAGCCCCAGCATTTT	CASRTWGSNQPQHF
few	TRBV7-9	TRBJ1-4	.	TGTGCCAGCAGCTTCGAGGTATTAGGAAAACTGTTTTTT	CASSFEVLGKLFF
.	TRBV2	TRBJ2-1	.	TGTGCCAGCAGTGAAGTCTGGAGCTCCTACAATGAGCAGTTCTTC	CASSEVWSSYNEQFF
.	TRBV7-6	TRBJ1-1	.	TGTGCCAGCAGCCTAAGCGGGGGGAACACTGAAGCTTTCTTT	CASSLSGGNTEAFF
.	TRBV5-1	TRBJ1-1	TRBD1	TGCGCCAGCAGCTTGGGGACAGGGGTTAGGGACACTGAAGCTTTCTTT	CASSLGTGVRDTEAFF
few	TRBV9	TRBJ2-1	TRBD2	TGTGCCAGCAGCACCGGACTAGCCGGAGAGCAGTTCTTC	CASSTGLAGEQFF
.	TRBV7-9	TRBJ1-2	.	TGTGCCAGCAGCCGGAGGGGTAGCTATGGCTACACCTTC	CASSRRGSYGYTF
few	TRBV6-1	TRBJ1-5	.	TGTGCCAGCAGTGAATCCACACGAGGGTTTGCCCTTGGTGTAAGCAATCAGCCCCAGCATTTT	CASSESTRGFALGVSNQPQHF
.	TRBV9	TRBJ2-2	.	TGTGCCAGCAGCGAGGGGGTAGATTGGTTGGCTCCCGGGGAGCTGTTTTTT	CASSEGVDWLAPGELFF
few	TRBV7-9	TRBJ1-6	.	TGTGCCAGCAGCTTATCGACAGGTCTTAATTCACCCCTCCACTTT	CASSLSTGLNSPLHF
few	TRBV5-1	TRBJ2-3	.	TGCGCCAGCAGCTTGGGGGGGCTGAAAGATACGCAGTATTTT	CASSLGGLKDTQYF
.	TRBV30	TRBJ2-6	TRBD1	TGTGCCTGGAGTTACCCGACAGGGGGTAGCGCTGGGGCCAACGTCCTGACTTTC	CAWSYPTGGSAGANVLTF
.	TRBV27	TRBJ1-1	.	TGTGCCAGCAGTTTATTTGGAGGCACTGAAGCTTTCTTT	CASSLFGGTEAFF
many	TRBV14	TRBJ1-2	.	TGTGCCAGCAGCCGTGGACACGACTATGGCTACACCTTC	CASSRGHDYGYTF
few	TRBV18	TRBJ1-4	.	TGTGCCAGCTCACGCAACAGGGTATCGACTAATGAAAAACTGTTTTTT	CASSRNRVSTNEKLFF
few	TRBV5-1	TRBJ1-1	.	TGCGCCAGCAGCTTCGGCAGGCCAGGGTGGGACACTGAAGCTTTCTTT	CASSFGRPGWDTEAFF
.	TRBV5-4	TRBJ2-3	.	TGTGCCAGCAGCGAGGAACGTAGCACAGATACGCAGTATTTT	CASSEERSTDTQYF
.	TRBV18	TRBJ2-5	TRBD1	TGTGCCAGCTCACCAACGACAGGGAAGGAGACCCAGTACTTC	CASSPTTGKETQYF
few	TRBV7-6	TRBJ2-7	TRBD2	TGTGCCAGCAGGCCGACTAGCGGGCACTCCTACGAGCAGTACTTC	CASRPTSGHSYEQYF
few	TRBV18	TRBJ2-2	TRBD1	TGTGCCAGCTCACCAACAGGGGCGCGGGTGACCGGGGAGCTGTTTTTT	CASSPTGARVTGELFF
.	TRBV9	TRBJ2-7	TRBD1	TGTGCCAGCAGCCCGCGGACAGGGAGCTCCTACGAGCAGTACTTC	CASSPRTGSSYEQYF
.	TRBV7-9	TRBJ2-7	TRBD1	TGTGCCAGCAGCCCGACCGGGACAGAGCTTCGAGAGCAGTACTTC	CASSPTGTELREQYF
.	TRBV5-1	TRBJ2-7	TRBD1	TGCGCCAGCAGCGTGGGACAGCAGGAGCAGTACTTC	CASSVGQQEQYF
.	TRBV5-8	TRBJ1-4	.	TGTGCCAGCAGGCCTCCGGGAGCGGATGAAAAACTGTTTTTT	CASRPPGADEKLFF
.	TRBV28	TRBJ2-3	TRBD1	TGTGCCAGCAGACAGGGGAGCACAGATACGCAGTATTTT	CASRQGSTDTQYF
few	TRBV11-2	TRBJ2-1	TRBD2	TGTGCCAGCAGCTTAGGGCTAGCGGCCTACAATGAGCAGTTCTTC	CASSLGLAAYNEQFF
.	TRBV27	TRBJ1-2	TRBD1	TGTGCCAGCAGTTTCCAGGGGACAGTTTTTAATGGCTACACCTTC	CASSFQGTVFNGYTF
.	TRBV6-1	TRBJ1-5	.	TGTGCCAGCAGTGGGCAGGGATGGGGATTAAGCAATCAGCCCCAGCATTTT	CASSGQGWGLSNQPQHF
.	TRBV15	TRBJ2-1	TRBD1	TGTGCCACCAGCAGAGGGGTCGAGGGGGCCCGGAATGAGCAGTTCTTC	CATSRGVEGARNEQFF
.	TRBV10-1	TRBJ2-6	.	TGCGCCAGCAGTGAGGCGGTCTCTGGGGCCAACGTCCTGACTTTC	CASSEAVSGANVLTF
.	TRBV27	TRBJ2-3	TRBD1	TGTGCCAGCAGTTTTAGGGCCAGGGACAGAGATACGCAGTATTTT	CASSFRARDRDTQYF
.	TRBV15	TRBJ1-4	.	TGTGCCACCAGCAGAGATATATGGGAGGGGGTTGAAGAAAAACTGTTTTTT	CATSRDIWEGVEEKLFF
few	TRBV28	TRBJ2-5	.	TGTGCCAGCAGTTCCCCCAGCGGAGAGACCCAGTACTTC	CASSSPSGETQYF
.	TRBV5-1	TRBJ2-1	TRBD2	TGCGCCAGCAGCTTGTTGGTAGCGGGGGGCCGGAATGAGCAGTTCTTC	CASSLLVAGGRNEQFF
.	TRBV5-1	TRBJ2-7	TRBD2	TGCGCCAGCAGCAGAGGACTAGCGGGAATCTACGAGCAGTACTTC	CASSRGLAGIYEQYF